These T cell receptor beta chains were read from a single sample in a study of spatial heterogeneity in lung cancer. Each CDR3 protein gets one entry after TCRdb re-called the 5' RACE reads with MiXCR. The sample shows 5,000 to 6,000 distinct CDR3 sequences, 10% to 15% of them seen only once. Sequencing used lung tumor tissue, obtained at surgery. All receptors come from a female donor with early-stage non-small cell lung cancer. Each CDR3 is given with its conserved first and last residue. A D gene is named only where the DNA matches it firmly. Size is stated for part of the rows, as once, few or many counts, or as a class when the clone is expanded.

V gene: TRBV12-3/TRBV12-4
clone size: -
J gene: TRBJ2-7
D gene: TRBD2
CDR3 protein: CASSPRTSGRAREQYF
CDR3 DNA: TGTGCCAGCAGTCCCCGGACTAGCGGGAGGGCGAGGGAGCAGTACTTC

V gene: TRBV28
clone size: medium-sized
J gene: TRBJ2-7
D gene: -
CDR3 protein: CASSLWAAAAYEQYF
CDR3 DNA: TGTGCCAGCAGTTTATGGGCCGCGGCGGCCTACGAGCAGTACTTC

V gene: TRBV7-8
clone size: many
J gene: TRBJ2-1
D gene: -
CDR3 protein: CASSLAGTWGEQFF
CDR3 DNA: TGTGCCAGCAGCTTAGCAGGTACATGGGGTGAGCAGTTCTTC

V gene: TRBV19
clone size: many
J gene: TRBJ2-2
D gene: -
CDR3 protein: CASSSDYPPRGELFF
CDR3 DNA: TGTGCCAGTAGTTCTGACTATCCTCCGAGGGGGGAGCTGTTTTTT

V gene: TRBV6-5
clone size: many
J gene: TRBJ2-6
D gene: -
CDR3 protein: CASSYHRISGANVLTF
CDR3 DNA: TGTGCCAGCAGTTACCACAGGATCTCTGGGGCCAACGTCCTGACTTTC

V gene: TRBV7-6
clone size: -
J gene: TRBJ2-2
D gene: -
CDR3 protein: CASSPSGDQGPGELFF
CDR3 DNA: TGTGCCAGCAGCCCATCCGGGGACCAGGGGCCCGGGGAGCTGTTTTTT

V gene: TRBV30
clone size: many
J gene: TRBJ2-3
D gene: -
CDR3 protein: CAWRAEAWPDTQYF
CDR3 DNA: TGTGCCTGGAGGGCAGAAGCGTGGCCAGATACGCAGTATTTT

V gene: TRBV28
clone size: -
J gene: TRBJ2-3
D gene: -
CDR3 protein: CASSLPGGVDTQYF
CDR3 DNA: TGTGCCAGCAGTTTACCCGGGGGCGTTGATACGCAGTATTTT

V gene: TRBV12-3/TRBV12-4
clone size: medium-sized
J gene: TRBJ1-5
D gene: -
CDR3 protein: CASRFGNQPQHF
CDR3 DNA: TGTGCCAGCCGGTTTGGCAATCAGCCCCAGCATTTT

V gene: TRBV29-1
clone size: medium-sized
J gene: TRBJ1-3
D gene: TRBD1
CDR3 protein: CSVGETGRNTIYF
CDR3 DNA: TGCAGCGTTGGTGAGACAGGGCGAAACACCATATATTTT

V gene: TRBV28
clone size: many
J gene: TRBJ2-7
D gene: TRBD1
CDR3 protein: CASSSGQGVPYEQYF
CDR3 DNA: TGTGCCAGCAGTTCCGGACAGGGAGTTCCCTACGAGCAGTACTTC

V gene: TRBV24-1
clone size: medium-sized
J gene: TRBJ2-1
D gene: -
CDR3 protein: CATSAYNEQFF
CDR3 DNA: TGTGCCACCAGTGCCTACAATGAGCAGTTCTTC

V gene: TRBV6-1
clone size: many
J gene: TRBJ1-5
D gene: TRBD1
CDR3 protein: CASTRGQGANQPQHF
CDR3 DNA: TGTGCCAGCACTAGAGGACAGGGGGCGAATCAGCCCCAGCATTTT

V gene: TRBV2
clone size: medium-sized
J gene: TRBJ1-5
D gene: -
CDR3 protein: CASSESRGRGNQPQHF
CDR3 DNA: TGTGCCAGCAGTGAGAGCAGGGGAAGGGGCAATCAGCCCCAGCATTTT

V gene: TRBV20-1
clone size: -
J gene: TRBJ2-3
D gene: TRBD2
CDR3 protein: CSAILGTSPNTQYF
CDR3 DNA: TGCAGTGCCATACTCGGGACTAGCCCCAATACGCAGTATTTT

V gene: TRBV3-1
clone size: many
J gene: TRBJ1-4
D gene: -
CDR3 protein: CASSSQDTPANEKLFF
CDR3 DNA: TGTGCCAGCAGCAGTCAGGACACACCGGCTAATGAAAAACTGTTTTTT

V gene: TRBV7-9
clone size: once
J gene: TRBJ2-3
D gene: TRBD2
CDR3 protein: CASSPRTRLADTQYF
CDR3 DNA: TGTGCCAGCAGCCCCCGGACTAGGCTGGCAGATACGCAGTATTTT

V gene: TRBV20-1
clone size: many
J gene: TRBJ2-7
D gene: -
CDR3 protein: CSAPRQPSSYEQYF
CDR3 DNA: TGCAGTGCACCACGACAGCCGAGCTCCTACGAGCAGTACTTC

V gene: TRBV20-1
clone size: many
J gene: TRBJ1-2
D gene: -
CDR3 protein: CSARDVQGPGYTF
CDR3 DNA: TGCAGTGCTAGAGATGTACAGGGTCCTGGCTACACCTTC

V gene: TRBV28
clone size: many
J gene: TRBJ2-5
D gene: -
CDR3 protein: CASRNSEAGDQETQYF
CDR3 DNA: TGTGCCAGCCGAAATTCGGAGGCAGGAGATCAAGAGACCCAGTACTTC

V gene: TRBV19
clone size: many
J gene: TRBJ1-5
D gene: -
CDR3 protein: CASSTGRDSNQPQHF
CDR3 DNA: TGTGCCAGTAGTACAGGGAGAGATAGCAATCAGCCCCAGCATTTT

V gene: TRBV4-2
clone size: medium-sized
J gene: TRBJ2-1
D gene: TRBD2
CDR3 protein: CASSQDHGGLAGVEQFF
CDR3 DNA: TGTGCCAGCAGCCAAGATCACGGAGGACTAGCGGGAGTTGAGCAGTTCTTC

V gene: TRBV27
clone size: -
J gene: TRBJ2-3
D gene: -
CDR3 protein: CATLGLGTDTQYF
CDR3 DNA: TGTGCCACCCTGGGCCTTGGCACAGATACGCAGTATTTT

V gene: TRBV12-3/TRBV12-4
clone size: medium-sized
J gene: TRBJ1-5
D gene: -
CDR3 protein: CASSLGGGQPQHF
CDR3 DNA: TGTGCCAGCAGTTTAGGGGGCGGTCAGCCCCAGCATTTT

V gene: TRBV27
clone size: medium-sized
J gene: TRBJ1-4
D gene: -
CDR3 protein: CASKQGREKLFF
CDR3 DNA: TGTGCCAGCAAGCAGGGGAGGGAAAAACTGTTTTTT

V gene: TRBV7-9
clone size: -
J gene: TRBJ2-5
D gene: -
CDR3 protein: CASSPSGIETQYF
CDR3 DNA: TGTGCCAGCAGCCCGTCTGGGATTGAGACCCAGTACTTC

V gene: TRBV27
clone size: medium-sized
J gene: TRBJ1-3
D gene: -
CDR3 protein: CASSLSGVHSGNTIYF
CDR3 DNA: TGTGCCAGCAGTTTATCGGGGGTACACTCTGGAAACACCATATATTTT

V gene: TRBV28
clone size: many
J gene: TRBJ1-4
D gene: TRBD1
CDR3 protein: CASIRDRATNEKLFF
CDR3 DNA: TGTGCCAGCATCCGGGACAGAGCAACTAATGAAAAACTGTTTTTT

V gene: TRBV27
clone size: many
J gene: TRBJ2-5
D gene: TRBD2
CDR3 protein: CASSGSGVQETQYF
CDR3 DNA: TGTGCCAGCAGTGGTAGCGGGGTACAAGAGACCCAGTACTTC

V gene: TRBV5-6
clone size: medium-sized
J gene: TRBJ2-7
D gene: -
CDR3 protein: CASSLGGARVTYEQYF
CDR3 DNA: TGTGCCAGCAGCTTGGGGGGGGCCAGGGTGACCTACGAGCAGTACTTC

V gene: TRBV28
clone size: -
J gene: TRBJ2-1
D gene: -
CDR3 protein: CASSPTNEQFF
CDR3 DNA: TGTGCCAGCAGTCCCACCAATGAGCAGTTCTTC

V gene: TRBV3-1
clone size: medium-sized
J gene: TRBJ2-1
D gene: TRBD2
CDR3 protein: CASSLRTSGTEGDEQFF
CDR3 DNA: TGTGCCAGCAGCCTACGGACTAGCGGGACCGAAGGGGATGAGCAGTTCTTC

V gene: TRBV7-2
clone size: many
J gene: TRBJ1-3
D gene: -
CDR3 protein: CASSLQGNTIYF
CDR3 DNA: TGTGCCAGCAGCTTACAGGGAAACACCATATATTTT

V gene: TRBV21-1
clone size: medium-sized
J gene: TRBJ2-1
D gene: -
CDR3 protein: CASSKGLTSCEQFF
CDR3 DNA: TGTGCCAGCAGCAAAGGTCTTACTAGTTGTGAGCAGTTCTTC

V gene: TRBV20-1
clone size: medium-sized
J gene: TRBJ2-1
D gene: TRBD2
CDR3 protein: CSAVIAGGPSYNEQFF
CDR3 DNA: TGCAGTGCCGTAATAGCGGGAGGGCCGTCTTACAATGAGCAGTTCTTC

V gene: TRBV2
clone size: medium-sized
J gene: TRBJ2-5
D gene: -
CDR3 protein: CASSETTRAKTQYF
CDR3 DNA: TGTGCCAGCAGTGAGACCACCCGAGCGAAGACCCAGTACTTC

V gene: TRBV5-6
clone size: medium-sized
J gene: TRBJ2-5
D gene: -
CDR3 protein: CASSSRGVGYEETQYF
CDR3 DNA: TGTGCCAGCAGCTCCAGGGGTGTCGGTTACGAAGAGACCCAGTACTTC

V gene: TRBV5-1
clone size: many
J gene: TRBJ2-3
D gene: -
CDR3 protein: CASSFQHPSTDTQYF
CDR3 DNA: TGCGCCAGCAGCTTCCAGCACCCTAGCACAGATACGCAGTATTTT

V gene: TRBV12-3/TRBV12-4
clone size: many
J gene: TRBJ1-2
D gene: TRBD1
CDR3 protein: CASILQGTNYGYTF
CDR3 DNA: TGTGCCAGCATCCTACAGGGGACTAACTATGGCTACACCTTC

V gene: TRBV25-1
clone size: medium-sized
J gene: TRBJ2-7
D gene: -
CDR3 protein: CASSESTNEQYF
CDR3 DNA: TGTGCCAGCAGTGAATCGACCAACGAGCAGTACTTC

V gene: TRBV14
clone size: -
J gene: TRBJ2-1
D gene: TRBD2
CDR3 protein: CASSQLTSGASYNEQFF
CDR3 DNA: TGTGCCAGCAGCCAGTTAACTAGCGGAGCCTCCTACAATGAGCAGTTCTTC

V gene: TRBV5-1
clone size: medium-sized
J gene: TRBJ2-2
D gene: TRBD1
CDR3 protein: CASRDRGPVGELFF
CDR3 DNA: TGCGCCAGCAGGGACAGGGGGCCGGTCGGGGAGCTGTTTTTT

V gene: TRBV6-2/TRBV6-3
clone size: medium-sized
J gene: TRBJ2-5
D gene: -
CDR3 protein: CASRSTGWEETQYF
CDR3 DNA: TGTGCCAGCAGATCCACAGGGTGGGAAGAGACCCAGTACTTC

V gene: TRBV6-2/TRBV6-3
clone size: many
J gene: TRBJ2-5
D gene: TRBD2
CDR3 protein: CASRPGLAGQETQYF
CDR3 DNA: TGTGCCAGCAGACCGGGACTAGCGGGGCAAGAGACCCAGTACTTC

V gene: TRBV10-2
clone size: -
J gene: TRBJ1-3
D gene: -
CDR3 protein: CASSESGGNTIYF
CDR3 DNA: TGCGCCAGCAGTGAGTCTGGAGGAAACACCATATATTTT

V gene: TRBV19
clone size: many
J gene: TRBJ1-1
D gene: -
CDR3 protein: CASNRERGTEAFF
CDR3 DNA: TGTGCCAGCAACCGGGAACGGGGGACTGAAGCTTTCTTT

V gene: TRBV9
clone size: many
J gene: TRBJ2-4
D gene: -
CDR3 protein: CASSVGGGKDIQYF
CDR3 DNA: TGTGCCAGCAGCGTAGGAGGAGGGAAGGACATTCAGTACTTC